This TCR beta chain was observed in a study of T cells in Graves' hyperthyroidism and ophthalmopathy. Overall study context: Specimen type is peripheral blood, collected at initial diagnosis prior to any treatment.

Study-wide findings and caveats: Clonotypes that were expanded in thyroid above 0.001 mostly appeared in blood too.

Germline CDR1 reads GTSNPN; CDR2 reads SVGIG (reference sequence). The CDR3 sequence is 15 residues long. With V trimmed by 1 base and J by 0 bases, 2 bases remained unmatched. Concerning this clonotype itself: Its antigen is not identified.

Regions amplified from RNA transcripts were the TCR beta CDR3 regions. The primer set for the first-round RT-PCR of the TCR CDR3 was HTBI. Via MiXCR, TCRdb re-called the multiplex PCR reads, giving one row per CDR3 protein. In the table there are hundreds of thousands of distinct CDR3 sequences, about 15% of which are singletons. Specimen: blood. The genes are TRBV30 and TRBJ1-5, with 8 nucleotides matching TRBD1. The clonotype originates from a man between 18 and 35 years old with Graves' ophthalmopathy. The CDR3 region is CAWSEGQDSNQPQHF. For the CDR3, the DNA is TGTGCCTGGAGTGAGGGACAGGATAGCAATCAGCCCCAGCATTTT.